This T cell receptor (beta chain) stems from a study of molecular identifiers for immune sequencing clone quantification. At the level of the study: The replicate experiment used RNA from roughly 20,000 or 100,000 naive CD8 cells. This RNA was split into five aliquots, and four of them were sequenced. Study findings and constraints: Underestimation of highly expanded clone sizes could arise where identical TCR molecules share a barcode.

Previously reported methods and listed TCR primers produced the bulk TCR libraries. TCRdb passed the PCR reads through MiXCR, listing each CDR3 protein once. The table shows hundreds of thousands of distinct CDR3 sequences, with 25% occurring only once. The CDR3 runs to 17 residues. V lost 7 bases to trimming and J lost 2 bases; unmatched junction nucleotides: 15. Germline loops: CDR1 MDHEN, CDR2 SYDVKM. In the case of this clonotype: Its cognate antigen is unknown.

Researchers sorted naive CD8 T cells as cells that were CD8+CD4-CCR7+CD45RA+. The chain employs TRBV28 and TRBJ2-3; 7 bases fit TRBD2. The origin of this receptor is a human donor in good health. Some libraries in this study had Jurkat cell RNA spiked in. Material for sequencing was naive CD8+ T cells from blood, with Jurkat cell RNA spiked in. Subset specified: FACS-sorted CD8+CD4-CCR7+CD45RA+ naive T cells. The CDR3 is CASTPLGPSGPTDTQYF. In DNA, the CDR3 is TGTGCCAGCACCCCATTGGGCCCTAGCGGACCCACAGATACGCAGTATTTT. Full variable domain (remainder filled in from reference TRBV28 and TRBJ2-3): DVKVTQSSRYLVKRTGEKVFLECVQDMDHENMFWYRQDPGLGLRLIYFSYDVKMKEKGDIPEGYSVSREKKERFSLILESASTNQTSMYLCASTPLGPSGPTDTQYFGPGTRLTVL.